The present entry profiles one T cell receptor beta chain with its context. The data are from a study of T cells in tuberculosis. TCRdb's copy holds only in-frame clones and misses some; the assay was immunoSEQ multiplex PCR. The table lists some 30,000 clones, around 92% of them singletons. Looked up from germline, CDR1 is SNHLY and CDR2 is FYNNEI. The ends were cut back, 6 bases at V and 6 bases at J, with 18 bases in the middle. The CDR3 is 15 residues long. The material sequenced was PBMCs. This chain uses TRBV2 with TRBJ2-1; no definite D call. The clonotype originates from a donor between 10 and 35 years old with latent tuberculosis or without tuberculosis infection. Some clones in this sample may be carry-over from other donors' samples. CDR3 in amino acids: CASSTRISRLNEQFF. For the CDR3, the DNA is TGTGCCAGCAGCACGCGGATTTCCAGACTCAATGAGCAGTTCTTC.